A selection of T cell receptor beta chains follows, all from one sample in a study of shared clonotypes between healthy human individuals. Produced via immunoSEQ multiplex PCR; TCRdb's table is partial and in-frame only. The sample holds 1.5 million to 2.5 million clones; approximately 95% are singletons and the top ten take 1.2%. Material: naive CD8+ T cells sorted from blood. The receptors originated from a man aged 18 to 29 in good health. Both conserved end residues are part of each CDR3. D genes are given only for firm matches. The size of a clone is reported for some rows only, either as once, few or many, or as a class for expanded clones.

CDR3: CASRARVSYEQYF
DNA: TGTGCCAGCAGGGCCAGGGTGTCCTACGAGCAGTACTTC
J: TRBJ2-7
D: NA
V: TRBV27
size: NA

CDR3: CASSPSGITDTQYF
DNA: TGTGCCAGCAGCCCTAGCGGAATCACAGATACGCAGTATTTT
J: TRBJ2-3
D: TRBD2
V: TRBV9
size: NA

CDR3: CAWSDATDNEQFF
DNA: TGTGCCTGGAGTGACGCGACGGACAATGAGCAGTTCTTC
J: TRBJ2-1
D: NA
V: TRBV30
size: NA

CDR3: CASSEYLTAGSYNEQFF
DNA: TGTGCCAGCAGTGAATATCTAACCGCGGGATCCTACAATGAGCAGTTCTTC
J: TRBJ2-1
D: NA
V: TRBV6-1
size: once

CDR3: CASRRTEDYEQYF
DNA: TGTGCCAGCAGGCGGACAGAGGACTACGAGCAGTACTTC
J: TRBJ2-7
D: NA
V: TRBV7-9
size: once

CDR3: CASSYATPNQPQHF
DNA: TGTGCCAGCAGTTACGCGACTCCTAATCAGCCCCAGCATTTT
J: TRBJ1-5
D: NA
V: TRBV6-6
size: NA

CDR3: CASSQPSGGYNEQYF
DNA: TGCGCCAGCAGCCAACCTAGCGGGGGGTACAACGAGCAGTACTTC
J: TRBJ2-7
D: TRBD2
V: TRBV4-1
size: NA

CDR3: CASSSGAEQYF
DNA: TGTGCCAGCAGTTCGGGGGCCGAGCAGTACTTC
J: TRBJ2-7
D: NA
V: TRBV27
size: NA

CDR3: CASSPTGGEAEQYF
DNA: TGCGCCAGCAGCCCAACAGGGGGCGAGGCCGAGCAGTACTTC
J: TRBJ2-7
D: TRBD1
V: TRBV5-1
size: once

CDR3: CASRIAGGRLAEQFF
DNA: TGTGCCAGCAGGATAGCGGGGGGGCGGCTCGCTGAGCAGTTCTTC
J: TRBJ2-1
D: TRBD2
V: TRBV28
size: NA

CDR3: CASSPRTGANTEAFF
DNA: TGTGCCAGCAGTCCGCGGACAGGAGCCAACACTGAAGCTTTCTTT
J: TRBJ1-1
D: TRBD1
V: TRBV27
size: NA

CDR3: CASSLWQEETQYF
DNA: TGCGCCAGCAGCTTGTGGCAGGAAGAGACCCAGTACTTC
J: TRBJ2-5
D: NA
V: TRBV5-1
size: NA